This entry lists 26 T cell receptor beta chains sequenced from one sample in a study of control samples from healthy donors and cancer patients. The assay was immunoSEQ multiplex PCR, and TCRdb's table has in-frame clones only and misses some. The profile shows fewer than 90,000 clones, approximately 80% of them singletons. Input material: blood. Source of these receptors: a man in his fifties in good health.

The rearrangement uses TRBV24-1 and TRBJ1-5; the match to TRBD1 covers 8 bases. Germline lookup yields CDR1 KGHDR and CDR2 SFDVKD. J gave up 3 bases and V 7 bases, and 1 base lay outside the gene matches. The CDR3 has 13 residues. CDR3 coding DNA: TGTGCCACCAGGGACAGGGACAATCAGCCCCAGCATTTT. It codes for CATRDRDNQPQHF.

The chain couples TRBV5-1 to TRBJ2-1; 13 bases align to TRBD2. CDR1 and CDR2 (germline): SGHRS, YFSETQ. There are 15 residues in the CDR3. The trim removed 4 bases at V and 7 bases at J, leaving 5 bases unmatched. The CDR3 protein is CASSPGTSGMNEQFF. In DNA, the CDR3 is TGCGCCAGCAGCCCCGGGACTAGCGGGATGAATGAGCAGTTCTTC.

The CDR3 nucleotides read TGTGCCAGTAGTATTCGGGACAGGGCTAACTATGGCTACACCTTC. Protein sequence: CASSIRDRANYGYTF. V is TRBV19 and J is TRBJ1-2; 9 positions agree with TRBD1. V dropped 3 bases and J dropped 0; count of bases not matched to a gene: 2. The CDR3 length is 15 residues. Germline V gives CDR1 LNHDA, CDR2 SQIVND (reference sequence).

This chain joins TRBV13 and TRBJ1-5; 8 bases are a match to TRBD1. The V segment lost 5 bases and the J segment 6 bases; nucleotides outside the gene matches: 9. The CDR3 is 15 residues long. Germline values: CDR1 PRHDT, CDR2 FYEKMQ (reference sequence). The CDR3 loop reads CASSTLGQVGQPQHF. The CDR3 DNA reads TGTGCCAGCAGCACCTTGGGACAGGTGGGTCAGCCCCAGCATTTT. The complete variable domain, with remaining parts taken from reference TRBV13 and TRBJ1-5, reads AAGVIQSPRHLIKEKRETATLKCYPIPRHDTVYWYQQGPGQDPQFLISFYEKMQSDKGSIPDRFSAQQFSDYHSELNMSSLELGDSALYFCASSTLGQVGQPQHFGDGTRLSIL.

Here the CDR3 DNA reads TGTGCCACCAGCAGAGGAGGTGGGGAGGGGGATGGAAACACCATATATTTT. It encodes CATSRGGGEGDGNTIYF. V gene TRBV15 combines with J gene TRBJ1-3, with a tentative D call TRBD1 (6 bases). Germline V gene data show CDR1 as LNHNV and CDR2 as YYDKDF (reference sequence). The CDR3 sequence is 17 residues long. Trimming cost V 1 base and J 3 bases, with 16 bases left between them.

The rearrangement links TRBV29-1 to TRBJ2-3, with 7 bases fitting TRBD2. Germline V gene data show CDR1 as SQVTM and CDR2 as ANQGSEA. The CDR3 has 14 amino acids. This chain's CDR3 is CSSCGGTSTDTQYF. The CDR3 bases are TGCAGTTCATGCGGGGGAACTAGCACAGATACGCAGTATTTT.

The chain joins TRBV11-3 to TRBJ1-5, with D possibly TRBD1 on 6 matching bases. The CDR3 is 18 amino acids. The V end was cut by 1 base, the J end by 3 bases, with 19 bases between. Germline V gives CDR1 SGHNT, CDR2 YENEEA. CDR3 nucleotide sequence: TGTGCCAGCAGCTTAGGAGATGTTGTGGGGGCCCCCAATCAGCCCCAGCATTTT. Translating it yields CASSLGDVVGAPNQPQHF. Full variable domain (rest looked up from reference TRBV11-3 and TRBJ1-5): EAGVVQSPRYKIIEKKQPVAFWCNPISGHNTLYWYLQNLGQGPELLIRYENEEAVDDSQLPKDRFSAERLKGVDSTLKIQPAELGDSAVYLCASSLGDVVGAPNQPQHFGDGTRLSIL.

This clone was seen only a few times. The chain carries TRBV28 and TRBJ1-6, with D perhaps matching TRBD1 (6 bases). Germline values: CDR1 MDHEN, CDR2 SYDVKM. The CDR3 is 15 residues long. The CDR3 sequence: CAISRGPANNSPLHF. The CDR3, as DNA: TGTGCAATCTCCAGGGGCCCCGCAAATAATTCACCCCTCCACTTT.

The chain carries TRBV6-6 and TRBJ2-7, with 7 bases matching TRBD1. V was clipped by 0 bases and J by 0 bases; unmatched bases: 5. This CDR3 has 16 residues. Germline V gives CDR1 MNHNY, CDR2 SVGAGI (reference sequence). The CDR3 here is CASSYSGTDFSYEQYF. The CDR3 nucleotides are TGTGCCAGCAGTTACTCTGGGACAGATTTCTCCTACGAGCAGTACTTC.

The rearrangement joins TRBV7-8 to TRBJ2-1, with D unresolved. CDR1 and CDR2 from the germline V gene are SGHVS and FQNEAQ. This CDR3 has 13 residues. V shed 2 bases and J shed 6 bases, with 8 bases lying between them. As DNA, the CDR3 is TGTGCCAGCAGCTTAAACGTCTTCAATGAGCAGTTCTTC. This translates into CASSLNVFNEQFF. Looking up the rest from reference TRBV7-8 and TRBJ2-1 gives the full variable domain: GAGVSQSPRYKVAKRGQDVALRCDPISGHVSLFWYQQALGQGPEFLTYFQNEAQLDKSGLPSDRFFAERPEGSVSTLKIQRTQQEDSAVYLCASSLNVFNEQFFGPGTRLTVL.

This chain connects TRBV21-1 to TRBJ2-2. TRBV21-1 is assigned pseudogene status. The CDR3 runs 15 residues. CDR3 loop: CASSKVRQLTGELFF. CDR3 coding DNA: TGTGCCAGCAGCAAAGTACGGCAGCTCACCGGGGAGCTGTTTTTT.

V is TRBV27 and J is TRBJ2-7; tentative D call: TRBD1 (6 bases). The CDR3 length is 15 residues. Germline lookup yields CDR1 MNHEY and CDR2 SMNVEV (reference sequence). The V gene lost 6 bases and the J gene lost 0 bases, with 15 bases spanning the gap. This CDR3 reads CASRDIDRFSYEQYF. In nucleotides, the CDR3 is TGTGCCAGCAGGGACATAGACAGGTTCTCCTACGAGCAGTACTTC.

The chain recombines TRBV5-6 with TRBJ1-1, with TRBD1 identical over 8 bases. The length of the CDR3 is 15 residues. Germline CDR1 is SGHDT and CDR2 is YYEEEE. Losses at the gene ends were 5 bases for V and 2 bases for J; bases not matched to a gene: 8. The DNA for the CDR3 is TGTGCCAGCAGGGTGGGGGCAGGGGGCAACACTGAAGCTTTCTTT. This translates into CASRVGAGGNTEAFF.

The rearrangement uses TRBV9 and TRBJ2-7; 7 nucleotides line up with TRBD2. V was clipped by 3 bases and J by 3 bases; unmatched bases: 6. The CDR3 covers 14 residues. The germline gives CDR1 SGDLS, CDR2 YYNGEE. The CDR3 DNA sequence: TGTGCCAGCAGCGCCGGGGGGTTGGGCTACGAGCAGTACTTC. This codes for CASSAGGLGYEQYF.

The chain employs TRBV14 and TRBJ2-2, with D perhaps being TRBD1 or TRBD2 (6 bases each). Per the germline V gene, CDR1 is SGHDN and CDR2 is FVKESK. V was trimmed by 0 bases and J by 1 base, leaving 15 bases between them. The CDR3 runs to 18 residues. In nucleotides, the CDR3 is TGTGCCAGCAGCCAAGATTGGGCACAGGGAGGGAACACCGGGGAGCTGTTTTTT. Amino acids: CASSQDWAQGGNTGELFF.

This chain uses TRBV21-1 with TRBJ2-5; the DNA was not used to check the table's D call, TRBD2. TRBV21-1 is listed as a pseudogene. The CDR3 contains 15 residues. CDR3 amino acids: CASSARSERQETQYF. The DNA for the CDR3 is TGTGCCAGCAGCGCCCGGAGTGAGCGTCAAGAGACCCAGTACTTC.

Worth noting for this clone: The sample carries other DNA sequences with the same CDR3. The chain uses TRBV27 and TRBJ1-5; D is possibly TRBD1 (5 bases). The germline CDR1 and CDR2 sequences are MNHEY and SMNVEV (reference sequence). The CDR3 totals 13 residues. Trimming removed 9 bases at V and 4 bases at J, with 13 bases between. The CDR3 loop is CASSLRGNQPQHF. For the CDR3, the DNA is TGTGCCAGTTCCCTTCGGGGGAATCAGCCCCAGCATTTT.

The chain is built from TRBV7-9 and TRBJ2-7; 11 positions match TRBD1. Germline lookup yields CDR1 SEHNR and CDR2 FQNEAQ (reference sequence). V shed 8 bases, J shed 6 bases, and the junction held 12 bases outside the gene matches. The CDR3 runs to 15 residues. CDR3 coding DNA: TGTGCCAGCCCACCCCCGGGACAGGGGGATAGCGAGCAGTACTTC. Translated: CASPPPGQGDSEQYF.

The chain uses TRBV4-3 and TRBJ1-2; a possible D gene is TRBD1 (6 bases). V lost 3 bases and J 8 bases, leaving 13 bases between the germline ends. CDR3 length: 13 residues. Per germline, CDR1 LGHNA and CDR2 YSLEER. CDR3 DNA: TGCGCCAGCAGCCACGAAGGGGGTGAAGGCTACACCTTC. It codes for CASSHEGGEGYTF.

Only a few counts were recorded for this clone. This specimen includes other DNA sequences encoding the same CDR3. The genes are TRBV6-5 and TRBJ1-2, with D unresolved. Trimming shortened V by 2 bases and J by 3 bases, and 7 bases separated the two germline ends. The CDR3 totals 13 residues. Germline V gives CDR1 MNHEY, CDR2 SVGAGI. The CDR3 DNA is TGTGCCAGCAGTTACGGGGAGGACTATGGCTACACCTTC. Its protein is CASSYGEDYGYTF.

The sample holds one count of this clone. CDR3 in DNA: TGCGCCAGCAGCCAGAACATACTAGTAGCTGAGCAGTTCTTC. Its protein is CASSQNILVAEQFF. The V gene is TRBV4-3, the J gene TRBJ2-1, with D possibly being TRBD2 (5 bases). Between the trimmed V and J ends, which lost 3 bases and 9 bases, there was a span of 15 bases. The CDR3 has 14 amino acids. Looked up from germline, CDR1 is LGHNA and CDR2 is YSLEER.

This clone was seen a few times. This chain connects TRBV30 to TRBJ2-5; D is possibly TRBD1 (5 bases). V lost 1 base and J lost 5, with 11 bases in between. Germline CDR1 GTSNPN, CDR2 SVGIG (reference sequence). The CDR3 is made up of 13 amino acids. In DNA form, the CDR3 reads TGTGCCTGGAGTGAGGACAATTCTGAGACCCAGTACTTC. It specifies CAWSEDNSETQYF.

The CDR3 is CATSDLQFQPQHF. The CDR3 DNA reads TGTGCCACCAGTGATTTGCAGTTTCAGCCCCAGCATTTT. The chain is built from TRBV24-1 and TRBJ1-5; D remains ambiguous. The CDR3 runs 13 residues. The V gene's germline CDR1 is KGHDR and CDR2 SFDVKD. The ends were cut back, 0 bases at V and 6 bases at J, with 5 bases in the middle.

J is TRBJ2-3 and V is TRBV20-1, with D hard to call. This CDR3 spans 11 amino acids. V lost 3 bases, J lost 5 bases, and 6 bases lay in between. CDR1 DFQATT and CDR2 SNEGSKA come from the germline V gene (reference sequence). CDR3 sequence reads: CSASVIDTQYF. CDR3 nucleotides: TGCAGTGCTAGTGTGATAGATACGCAGTATTTT.

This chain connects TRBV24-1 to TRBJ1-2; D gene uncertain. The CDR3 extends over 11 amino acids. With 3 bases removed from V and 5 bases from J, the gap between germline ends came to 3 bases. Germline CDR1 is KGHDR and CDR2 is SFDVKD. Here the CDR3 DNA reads TGTGCCACCAGTGATACGTATGGCTACACCTTC. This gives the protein CATSDTYGYTF.

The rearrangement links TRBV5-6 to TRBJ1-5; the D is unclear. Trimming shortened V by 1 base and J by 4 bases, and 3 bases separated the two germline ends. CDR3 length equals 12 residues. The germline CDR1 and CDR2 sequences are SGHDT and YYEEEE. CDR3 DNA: TGTGCCAGCAGCTTGAGTAATCAGCCCCAGCATTTT. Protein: CASSLSNQPQHF.